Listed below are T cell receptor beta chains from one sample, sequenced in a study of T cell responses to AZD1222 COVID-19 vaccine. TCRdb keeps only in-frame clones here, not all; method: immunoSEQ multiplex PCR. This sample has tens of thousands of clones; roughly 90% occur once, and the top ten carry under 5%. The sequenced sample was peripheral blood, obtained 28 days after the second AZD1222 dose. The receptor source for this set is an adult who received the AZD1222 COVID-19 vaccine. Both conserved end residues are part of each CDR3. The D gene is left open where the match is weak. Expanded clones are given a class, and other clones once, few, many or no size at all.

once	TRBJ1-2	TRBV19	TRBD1	CASSGGTGIGYTF	TGTGCCAGTAGCGGGGGGACAGGGATTGGCTACACCTTC
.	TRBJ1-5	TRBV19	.	CASSITPHGGNQPQHF	TGTGCCAGTAGTATAACTCCTCACGGGGGCAATCAGCCCCAGCATTTT
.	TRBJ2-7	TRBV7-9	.	CASTSGRTYEQYF	TGTGCCAGCACGTCGGGGCGGACCTACGAGCAGTACTTC
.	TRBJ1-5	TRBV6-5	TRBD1	CATQRDREKQPQHF	TGTGCCACCCAACGTGACAGGGAAAAGCAGCCCCAGCATTTT
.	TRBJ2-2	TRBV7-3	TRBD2	CASSIIAGFNTGELFF	TGTGCCAGCAGCATCATAGCGGGGTTCAACACCGGGGAGCTGTTTTTT
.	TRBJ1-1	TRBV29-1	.	CSVKVVNTEAFF	TGCAGCGTTAAGGTGGTGAACACTGAAGCTTTCTTT
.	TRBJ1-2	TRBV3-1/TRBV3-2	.	CASSQGGRDGYTF	TGTGCCAGCAGCCAAGGAGGGAGGGATGGCTACACCTTC
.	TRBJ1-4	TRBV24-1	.	CATSDFTGNRLFF	TGTGCCACCAGTGATTTCACAGGGAATAGGCTGTTTTTT
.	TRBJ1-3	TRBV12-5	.	CASGRPLLPNSGNTIYF	TGTGCTAGTGGACGCCCCTTACTCCCTAACTCTGGAAACACCATATATTTT
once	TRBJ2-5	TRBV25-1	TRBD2	CASSGIAGLETQYF	TGTGCCAGCAGTGGCATAGCGGGACTGGAGACCCAGTACTTC
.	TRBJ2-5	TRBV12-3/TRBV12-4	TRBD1	CASSLRQGETQYF	TGTGCCAGCAGTTTACGACAGGGGGAGACCCAGTACTTC
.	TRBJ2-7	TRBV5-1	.	CASSRRRAQSLFEEQYF	TGCGCCAGCAGCCGGAGACGTGCCCAATCCCTCTTTGAAGAGCAGTACTTC
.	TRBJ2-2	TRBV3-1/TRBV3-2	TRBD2	CASSQDPSGRSNTGELFF	TGTGCCAGCAGCCAAGATCCTAGCGGGAGATCGAACACCGGGGAGCTGTTTTTT
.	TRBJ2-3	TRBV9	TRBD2	CASSGTSGRSTDTQYF	TGTGCCAGCAGCGGGACTAGCGGGAGGAGCACAGATACGCAGTATTTT
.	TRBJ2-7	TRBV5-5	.	CASGTESYEQYF	TGTGCCAGCGGGACTGAATCCTACGAGCAGTACTTC
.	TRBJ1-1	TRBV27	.	CASSLSPRTEAFF	TGTGCCAGCAGTTTATCCCCACGAACTGAAGCTTTCTTT
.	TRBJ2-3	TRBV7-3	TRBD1	CASSADRGTDTQYF	TGTGCCAGCAGCGCGGACAGGGGTACAGATACGCAGTATTTT
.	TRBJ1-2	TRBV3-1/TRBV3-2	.	CASSRGFGADGYTF	TGTGCCAGCAGCCGGGGTTTCGGGGCAGATGGCTACACCTTC
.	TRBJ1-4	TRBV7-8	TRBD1	CASMNNRDRRFATNEKLFF	TGTGCCAGCATGAATAATCGGGACAGGAGATTTGCAACTAATGAAAAACTGTTTTTT
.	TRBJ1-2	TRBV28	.	CAASPAGALYGYTF	TGTGCCGCTTCACCAGCGGGGGCTCTGTATGGCTACACCTTC
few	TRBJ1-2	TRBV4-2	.	CASSQAGSASDGYTF	TGTGCCAGCAGCCAAGCAGGCAGCGCCTCCGATGGCTACACCTTC
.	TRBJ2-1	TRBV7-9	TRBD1	CASSLSWTGGNEQFF	TGTGCCAGCAGCTTATCATGGACAGGGGGGAATGAGCAGTTCTTC
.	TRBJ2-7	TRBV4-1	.	CASSPVDSGSYEQYF	TGCGCCAGCAGCCCCGTGGATAGCGGATCCTACGAGCAGTACTTC
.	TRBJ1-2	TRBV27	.	CASSTRDLGRLHYGYTF	TGTGCCAGCAGTACTAGGGACCTAGGACGTCTCCACTATGGCTACACCTTC
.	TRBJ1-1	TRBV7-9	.	CASSFRGNTEAFF	TGTGCCAGCAGCTTCCGGGGGAACACTGAAGCTTTCTTT
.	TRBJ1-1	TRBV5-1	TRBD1	CASSLQEGQGAEAFF	TGCGCCAGCAGCTTGCAGGAGGGACAGGGCGCTGAAGCTTTCTTT
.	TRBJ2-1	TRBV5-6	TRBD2	CASSPRGGGLNEQFF	TGTGCCAGCAGCCCCCGGGGGGGTGGCCTCAATGAGCAGTTCTTC
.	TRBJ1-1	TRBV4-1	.	CASSLRRGENTEAFF	TGCGCCAGCAGCCTCCGCCGGGGGGAGAACACTGAAGCTTTCTTT
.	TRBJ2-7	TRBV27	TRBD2	CASREASGKTYEQYF	TGTGCCAGCAGGGAGGCTAGCGGGAAAACCTACGAGCAGTACTTC
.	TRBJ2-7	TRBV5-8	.	CASILQTGFYEQYF	TGTGCCAGCATCCTTCAGACGGGTTTCTACGAGCAGTACTTC
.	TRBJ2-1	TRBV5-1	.	CASRSDYRVGSDNEQFF	TGCGCCAGCAGATCTGATTACAGGGTCGGGTCTGACAATGAGCAGTTCTTC
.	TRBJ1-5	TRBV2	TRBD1	CASSVGDRGDQPQHF	TGTGCCAGCAGCGTGGGGGACAGGGGAGATCAGCCCCAGCATTTT
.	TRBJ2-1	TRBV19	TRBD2	CASSIETGGYNEQFF	TGTGCCAGTAGTATTGAAACGGGAGGCTACAATGAGCAGTTCTTC
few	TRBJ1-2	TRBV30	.	CAWRAGLHYGYTF	TGTGCCTGGAGGGCCGGGCTGCACTATGGCTACACCTTC
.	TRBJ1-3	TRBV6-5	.	CASSYSTGNTIYF	TGTGCCAGCAGTTACTCGACCGGAAACACCATATATTTT
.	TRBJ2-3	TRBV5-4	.	CASSFRDYTQYF	TGTGCCAGCAGCTTCAGGGATTATACGCAGTATTTT
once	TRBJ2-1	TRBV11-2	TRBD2	CASSLDLAGGRRVFF	TGTGCCAGCAGCTTAGACCTAGCGGGAGGGCGGCGGGTCTTCTTC
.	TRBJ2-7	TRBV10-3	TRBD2	CAISPGLDSYEQYF	TGTGCCATCAGTCCTGGACTAGACTCCTACGAGCAGTACTTC
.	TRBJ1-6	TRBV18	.	CASCNGDSSPLHF	TGTGCCAGCTGCAATGGAGACAGTTCACCCCTCCACTTT
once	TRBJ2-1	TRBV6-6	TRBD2	CASSYSAGTGWDEQFF	TGTGCCAGCAGTTACTCAGCGGGGACTGGATGGGATGAGCAGTTCTTC
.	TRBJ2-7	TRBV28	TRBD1	CASSGTTGSGTGSYEQYF	TGTGCCAGCAGTGGCACCACGGGTTCCGGGACAGGCTCCTACGAGCAGTACTTC
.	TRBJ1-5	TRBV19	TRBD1	CASSIGQGAVSRQPQHF	TGTGCCAGTAGTATCGGACAGGGGGCTGTAAGTCGTCAGCCCCAGCATTTT
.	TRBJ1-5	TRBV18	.	CASSPRVAGDGNQPQHF	TGTGCCAGCTCACCTAGGGTAGCGGGGGACGGGAATCAGCCCCAGCATTTT